These 27 T cell receptor beta chains came from one sample sequenced in a study of shared clonotypes between healthy human individuals. The protocol was immunoSEQ multiplex PCR, while the TCRdb copy is restricted to in-frame clones and leaves out a portion. The repertoire holds 2 million to 2.5 million clones, with about 92% as singletons. The sequenced material came from naive CD4+ T cells from PBMCs. The subset is: CD45RA+ positively selected. These TCRs come from a man aged 18-30 years in good health. Some clones in this sample may be carry-over from other donors' samples.

This clone showed up just a few times. This chain connects TRBV2 to TRBJ2-1, with D possibly matching TRBD2 (6 bases). Trimming pared 6 bases from V and 0 bases from J, leaving 15 bases between. Germline-derived CDR1 and CDR2 are SNHLY and FYNNEI. The CDR3 loop spans 16 amino acids. The CDR3 bases are TGTGCCAGCAGAACCGGGGACTTCAGCTCCTACAATGAGCAGTTCTTC. This sequence encodes CASRTGDFSSYNEQFF.

J is TRBJ1-1 and V is TRBV5-1; 9 bases are shared with TRBD1. With V trimmed by 4 bases and J by 3 bases, 4 bases remained unmatched. Germline V CDR1 and CDR2: SGHRS, YFSETQ. The CDR3 sequence is 14 residues long. In DNA form, the CDR3 reads TGCGCCAGCAGCCACAGGGGGCGAGACACTGAAGCTTTCTTT. Translated: CASSHRGRDTEAFF.

The CDR3 spells CASSPREPRSYNEQFF. CDR3 nucleotides: TGCGCCAGCAGCCCCAGGGAACCCCGCTCCTACAATGAGCAGTTCTTC. This chain uses TRBV5-1 with TRBJ2-1; perhaps TRBD1 as D (5 bases). Per germline, CDR1 SGHRS and CDR2 YFSETQ. The CDR3 contains 16 residues. V was trimmed by 4 bases and J by 0 bases, leaving 14 bases between them.

J is TRBJ1-5 and V is TRBV21-1. TRBV21-1 is a listed pseudogene. The CDR3 totals 12 residues. In nucleotides, the CDR3 is TGTGCCAGCAGCAAAGTGGTACAGCCCCAGCATTTT. Amino acids: CASSKVVQPQHF.

The gene calls are TRBV4-2 and TRBJ1-3; no clear D gene. The length of the CDR3 is 16 residues. Looked up from germline, CDR1 is LGHNA and CDR2 is YNFKEQ. V was trimmed by 0 bases and J by 0 bases, leaving 9 bases between them. This chain's CDR3 is CASSQDMGSSGNTIYF. In nucleotides, the CDR3 is TGTGCCAGCAGCCAAGATATGGGGAGCTCTGGAAACACCATATATTTT.

Comments on this clone: The same CDR3 arises from other DNA sequences in this sample as well. The chain recombines TRBV7-9 with TRBJ2-7; D unresolved. The germline V gene encodes CDR1 SEHNR and CDR2 FQNEAQ (reference sequence). The germline V and J ends were trimmed by 5 bases and 4 bases, with 3 bases remaining between them. This CDR3 comprises 10 residues. CDR3 sequence (DNA): TGTGCCAGCAGCGGTTACGAGCAGTACTTC. It is translated as CASSGYEQYF.

The V and J genes are TRBV4-3 and TRBJ2-5, with D possibly being TRBD1 (5 bases). V was trimmed by 0 bases and J by 0 bases, leaving 14 bases between them. This CDR3 has 17 residues. CDR1 and CDR2 from the germline V gene are LGHNA and YSLEER. For the CDR3, the DNA is TGCGCCAGCAGCCAAGATCCGCCGTACAGGTACCAAGAGACCCAGTACTTC. This gives the protein CASSQDPPYRYQETQYF.

This clone is a singleton in its sample. J is TRBJ2-7 and V is TRBV4-1, with no clear D. CDR3 length equals 13 residues. V lost 2 bases and J 6 bases, leaving 11 bases between the germline ends. Germline lookup yields CDR1 MGHRA and CDR2 YSYEKL. CDR3 loop: CASSQFGSREQYF. As DNA, the CDR3 is TGCGCCAGCAGCCAATTCGGGTCCCGCGAGCAGTACTTC.

The chain has TRBV5-1 and TRBJ1-6; 7 positions agree with TRBD1. The trim removed 0 bases at V and 2 bases at J, leaving 2 bases unmatched. CDR1 is SGHRS, CDR2 YFSETQ, per germline. The CDR3 has 16 amino acids. CDR3 sequence: CASSLAGTAYNSPLHF. In DNA form, the CDR3 reads TGCGCCAGCAGCTTGGCCGGGACAGCCTATAATTCACCCCTCCACTTT.

In nucleotides, the CDR3 is TGTGCCAGCAGCGCCGCATATAGCTCCTACAATGAGCAGTTCTTC. Translated, it gives CASSAAYSSYNEQFF. The chain employs TRBV9 and TRBJ2-1; D gene unclear. Trimming took off 3 bases at V and 0 bases at J, with 10 bases between the two ends. Germline CDR1 SGDLS, CDR2 YYNGEE. The CDR3 length is 15 residues.

The table lists this clone with a count of one. This CDR3 reads CASRPVRLPNEQFF. Here the CDR3 DNA reads TGTGCCAGCAGACCGGTCCGTCTCCCCAATGAGCAGTTCTTC. The chain joins TRBV27 to TRBJ2-1, with D unclear. The length of the CDR3 is 14 residues. The germline V and J ends were trimmed by 6 bases and 6 bases, with 15 bases remaining between them. The germline V gene has CDR1 MNHEY and CDR2 SMNVEV (reference sequence).

The genes are TRBV28 and TRBJ2-5; D unresolved. V was cut by 5 bases and J by 7 bases, with 14 bases left in between. Germline V lookup: CDR1 MDHEN, CDR2 SYDVKM. CDR3 length: 13 amino acids. CDR3 nucleotides: TGTGCCAGCAGTGAGTTCGTACCGGCGACCCAGTACTTC. Protein product: CASSEFVPATQYF.

In DNA, the CDR3 is TGCGCCAGCAGCGCGGGACTAGCGGGAGGTCGGTACTTC. Protein sequence: CASSAGLAGGRYF. The chain links TRBV5-1 to TRBJ2-7, with 15 bases identical to TRBD2. Per germline, CDR1 SGHRS and CDR2 YFSETQ. V shed 4 bases and J 12 bases; nucleotides not matched to a gene: 5. The CDR3 length is 13 residues.

The chain uses TRBV7-9 and TRBJ2-5; TRBD2 agrees at 8 bases. The germline V gene encodes CDR1 SEHNR and CDR2 FQNEAQ (reference sequence). J lost 7 bases, V lost 5 bases, and 9 bases had no gene match. This CDR3 has 14 amino acids. This CDR3 is CASSETRGGWTQYF. The CDR3 region has the DNA TGTGCCAGCAGCGAGACTCGGGGGGGATGGACCCAGTACTTC.

The rearrangement links TRBV28 to TRBJ2-2; TRBD1 might be the D (5 bases). Germline V gene lookup returns CDR1 MDHEN and CDR2 SYDVKM. V shed 3 bases and J shed 3 bases, with 11 bases lying between them. The CDR3 spans 15 residues. The CDR3 nucleotides are TGTGCCAGCAGTTTGTGGCAGGGATACACCGGGGAGCTGTTTTTT. Translation: CASSLWQGYTGELFF.

The V gene is TRBV30, the J gene TRBJ2-3, with 10 bases that match TRBD1. The CDR3 runs to 15 residues. Germline V gene sequence: CDR1 GTSNPN, CDR2 SVGIG (reference sequence). V lost 2 bases, J lost 1 base, and 3 bases stayed unmatched. CDR3 in amino acids: CAWSPGQGRTDTQYF. The DNA for the CDR3 is TGTGCCTGGAGTCCGGGACAGGGGCGCACAGATACGCAGTATTTT.

The chain links TRBV6-1 to TRBJ1-3, with no clear D. This CDR3 region has 15 residues. Trimming took off 5 bases at V and 0 bases at J, with 11 bases between the two ends. The germline CDR1 and CDR2 sequences are MNHNS and SASEGT. The CDR3, as DNA: TGTGCCAGCAGTCCCCAGCAATACTCTGGAAACACCATATATTTT. Protein product: CASSPQQYSGNTIYF.

This chain uses TRBV28 with TRBJ1-4; 11 bases agree with TRBD1. The CDR3 runs 16 residues. The ends lost 3 bases at V and 6 bases at J; junction bases unmatched: 6. Per germline, CDR1 MDHEN and CDR2 SYDVKM. CDR3: CASSFTGQGVYEKLFF. Here the CDR3 DNA reads TGTGCCAGCAGTTTTACGGGACAGGGGGTTTATGAAAAACTGTTTTTT.

This sequence joins TRBV7-8 and TRBJ2-1; D could derive from TRBD1 or TRBD2 (5 bases each). Between the trimmed V and J ends, which lost 1 base and 2 bases, there was a span of 15 bases. CDR3 size: 17 residues. CDR1 is SGHVS, CDR2 FQNEAQ, per germline. CDR3 coding DNA: TGTGCCAGCAGCTTAGTACCCCGGGACGTGCCCTACAATGAGCAGTTCTTC. Translation gives CASSLVPRDVPYNEQFF.

The chain employs TRBV4-3 and TRBJ2-1, with D possibly being TRBD2 (6 bases). V shed 1 base and J shed 7 bases, with 23 bases lying between them. The CDR3 extends over 18 amino acids. The germline gives CDR1 LGHNA, CDR2 YSLEER. CDR3 coding DNA: TGCGCCAGCAGCCAAGTACTGTCGCGGGACGTGGTCGGTAATGAGCAGTTCTTC. Protein: CASSQVLSRDVVGNEQFF.

The chain links TRBV11-2 to TRBJ2-4, with 12 bases fitting TRBD2. Germline V CDR1 and CDR2: SGHAT, FQNNGV. The CDR3 is 15 residues long. The J segment lost 6 bases and the V segment lost 5 bases, leaving 5 bases of the junction unmatched. The CDR3 DNA follows: TGTGCCAGCAGCCGACTAGCGGGAGCAGCAAACATTCAGTACTTC. Its protein is CASSRLAGAANIQYF.

On this clone itself: The identical CDR3 is also encoded by other nucleotide sequences in the sample. The V call is TRBV2, the J call TRBJ2-3; maybe TRBD2 (6 bases). Trimming cost V 8 bases and J 3 bases, with 9 bases left between them. The CDR3 extends over 12 amino acids. Per the germline V gene, CDR1 is SNHLY and CDR2 is FYNNEI. The CDR3 loop is CASSGGTDTQYF. In nucleotides, the CDR3 is TGTGCCAGCTCTGGGGGGACAGATACGCAGTATTTT.

The chain has TRBV11-3 and TRBJ2-1, with D perhaps TRBD2 (6 bases). CDR3 size: 15 residues. The germline V gene encodes CDR1 SGHNT and CDR2 YENEEA. Trimming cost V 5 bases and J 4 bases, with 15 bases left between them. CDR3 coding DNA: TGTGCCAGCAGCCCTAGCGCGAGCAGGTACAATGAGCAGTTCTTC. Protein: CASSPSASRYNEQFF.

The rearrangement uses TRBV28 and TRBJ2-7, with 14 positions matching TRBD2. The CDR3 contains 13 residues. Trimming removed 3 bases from V and 11 bases from J; junction bases left unmatched: 3. In germline, CDR1 is MDHEN, CDR2 SYDVKM. As DNA, the CDR3 is TGTGCCAGCAGTTTCGGGACTAGCGGGAGTAAGTACTTC. It translates to CASSFGTSGSKYF.

The chain employs TRBV6-1 and TRBJ1-5; D is possibly TRBD1 (5 bases). This CDR3 has 15 amino acids. Germline V CDR1 and CDR2: MNHNS, SASEGT. V was trimmed by 0 bases and J by 5 bases, leaving 11 bases between them. The CDR3 spells CASSEALGTDQPQHF. CDR3 in DNA: TGTGCCAGCAGTGAAGCGTTGGGGACCGATCAGCCCCAGCATTTT.

This rearrangement joins TRBV6-5 to TRBJ2-2; D gene ambiguous. V was cut by 2 bases and J by 0 bases, with 4 bases left in between. The CDR3 is 14 amino acids. The germline gives CDR1 MNHEY, CDR2 SVGAGI. The CDR3 region has the DNA TGTGCCAGCAGTTACGCCGCGAACACCGGGGAGCTGTTTTTT. It yields the protein CASSYAANTGELFF.

The chain is built from TRBV7-3 and TRBJ1-3; no firm D call. V was cut by 2 bases and J by 1 base, with 15 bases left in between. The germline CDR1 and CDR2 sequences are SGHTA and FQGTGA. CDR3 size: 17 residues. The CDR3 region is CASSLLPPYVSGNTIYF. The CDR3 DNA is TGTGCCAGCAGCTTACTCCCCCCTTACGTTTCTGGAAACACCATATATTTT.